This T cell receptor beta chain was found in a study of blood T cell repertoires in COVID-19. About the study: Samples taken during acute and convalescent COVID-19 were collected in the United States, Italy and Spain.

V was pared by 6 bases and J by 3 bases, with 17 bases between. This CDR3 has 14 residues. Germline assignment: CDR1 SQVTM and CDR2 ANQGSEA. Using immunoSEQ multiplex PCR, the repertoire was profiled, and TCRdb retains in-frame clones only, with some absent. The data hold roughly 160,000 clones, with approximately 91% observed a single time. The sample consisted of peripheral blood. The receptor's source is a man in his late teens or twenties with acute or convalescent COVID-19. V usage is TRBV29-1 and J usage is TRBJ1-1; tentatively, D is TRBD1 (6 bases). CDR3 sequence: CSVRAGAGDTEAFF. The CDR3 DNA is TGCAGCGTCAGGGCGGGGGCAGGGGACACTGAAGCTTTCTTT.